These 27 T cell receptor beta chains came from one sample sequenced in a study of blood T cells in healthy people across ages. PCR was performed a second time for roughly 7 to 12 cycles using a sample-barcoded 5' primer and a J-beta primer mix. TCRdb recomputed calls from the 5' RACE reads with MiXCR, one row per CDR3 protein. The sample has about 620,000 distinct CDR3 sequences; around 50% are singletons. Sample: blood. These receptors were collected from a woman of 80 years or more in good health.

This chain links TRBV2 with TRBJ1-6; no clear D. Trimming pared 5 bases from V and 6 bases from J, leaving 11 bases between. Germline loops: CDR1 SNHLY, CDR2 FYNNEI. The CDR3 is made up of 14 amino acids. CDR3 sequence reads: CASSLQKLNSPLHF. CDR3 bases: TGTGCCAGCAGTCTTCAGAAACTTAATTCACCCCTCCACTTT.

This rearrangement joins TRBV2 to TRBJ1-2, with a weak D call TRBD1 (5 bases). The CDR3 consists of 18 residues. In germline, CDR1 is SNHLY, CDR2 FYNNEI. The germline V and J ends were trimmed by 2 bases and 4 bases, with 23 bases remaining between them. This CDR3 reads CASSELSQVGVPFYGYTF. DNA of the CDR3: TGTGCCAGCAGTGAACTGTCACAGGTCGGTGTACCCTTCTATGGCTACACCTTC.

The chain employs TRBV7-9 and TRBJ2-7; D perhaps matches TRBD2 (6 bases). The DNA end lines up better with TRBJ2-5; the J call may be wrong. CDR3 size: 15 residues. The germline CDR1 and CDR2 sequences are SEHNR and FQNEAQ (reference sequence). CDR3: CASSTGVKPKETQYF. The CDR3 bases are TGTGCCAGCAGCACGGGAGTAAAACCTAAAGAGACCCAGTACTTC.

As concerns this clonotype: This may come from a read error, since a much larger clone is one base off. The chain has TRBV12-3 or TRBV12-4 and TRBJ1-2; possible D gene TRBD1, 5 bases. The CDR3 covers 16 residues. CDR3 protein: CASGLRQLFTNYGYTF. The DNA of the CDR3 is TGTGCCAGCGGTTTAAGACAGCTATTTACTAACTATGGCTACACCTTC.

The CDR3 nucleotides are TGTGCCAGCAGTCAACAGGGTCGGCCCACTTCAGATACGCAGTATTTT. It encodes CASSQQGRPTSDTQYF. The chain has TRBV2 and TRBJ2-3, with a possible D match to TRBD1 (6 bases). Germline assignment: CDR1 SNHLY and CDR2 FYNNEI. Trimming stripped 5 bases from V and 4 bases from J, with 19 bases between. The CDR3 loop spans 16 amino acids.

The chain joins TRBV5-1 to TRBJ2-1; 11 bases fit TRBD2. The CDR3 consists of 16 residues. The germline V gene has CDR1 SGHRS and CDR2 YFSETQ. V was pared by 0 bases and J by 4 bases, with 3 bases of the junction left unmatched. For the CDR3, the DNA is TGCGCCAGCAGCTTGGTAGTAGCGGGAGGGTACAATGAGCAGTTCTTC. This gives the protein CASSLVVAGGYNEQFF. The entire variable domain, with the rest obtained from reference TRBV5-1 and TRBJ2-1, is as follows: KAGVTQTPRYLIKTRGQQVTLSCSPISGHRSVSWYQQTPGQGLQFLFEYFSETQRNKGNFPGRFSGRQFSNSRSEMNVSTLELGDSALYLCASSLVVAGGYNEQFFGPGTRLTVL.

V is TRBV3-1 and J is TRBJ2-5; D unclear. Trimming took 5 bases from V and 4 from J, leaving 11 bases between them. CDR3 size: 13 residues. Germline V lookup: CDR1 LGHDT, CDR2 YNNKEL (reference sequence). CDR3 amino acids: CASSALLAETQYF. Here the CDR3 DNA reads TGTGCCAGCAGCGCGCTACTCGCAGAGACCCAGTACTTC.

The chain uses TRBV29-1 and TRBJ2-3; D may be TRBD1 or TRBD2 (5 bases each). The germline V gene encodes CDR1 SQVTM and CDR2 ANQGSEA. V shed 7 bases and J shed 2 bases, with 19 bases lying between them. This CDR3 has 15 residues. CDR3 bases: TGCAGCGCCGCGGTGGGGACCCAACACACAGATACGCAGTATTTT. Translated: CSAAVGTQHTDTQYF.

The chain is built from TRBV29-1 and TRBJ2-3, with no clear D. The CDR3 loop spans 12 amino acids. V was pared by 3 bases and J by 4 bases, with 8 bases between. From germline, CDR1 is SQVTM and CDR2 ANQGSEA. The CDR3 sequence is CSVDLGADTQYF. DNA of the CDR3: TGCAGCGTTGACCTAGGCGCAGATACGCAGTATTTT.

This clonotype was observed a handful of times. V and J are TRBV21-1 and TRBJ1-2; the D segment call TRBD1 is taken from the table without a DNA check. TRBV21-1 is termed a pseudogene. The CDR3 totals 16 residues. The CDR3 spells CVSSKRPPGANYGYTF. The CDR3 nucleotides are TGTGTCAGCAGCAAAAGGCCACCGGGAGCTAACTATGGCTACACCTTC.

The V call is TRBV28, the J call TRBJ2-5; no definite D call. The J call may be wrong; the DNA end is better matched by TRBJ2-7. Germline V gives CDR1 MDHEN, CDR2 SYDVKM. The CDR3 length is 13 residues. The CDR3 DNA is TGTGCCAGCAGCACTAACGTCCCGCACGAGCAGTACTTC. It is translated as CASSTNVPHEQYF.

A few counts support this clonotype. The genes are TRBV29-1 and TRBJ2-2; 9 nucleotides line up with TRBD2. Germline V gene sequence: CDR1 SQVTM, CDR2 ANQGSEA. The length of the CDR3 is 14 residues. Trimming cost V 4 bases and J 1 base; bases outside gene matches: 1. In DNA, the CDR3 is TGCAGCGTTGTTAGCGGGGGGAACACCGGGGAGCTGTTTTTT. Translation gives CSVVSGGNTGELFF.

Notes on this clonotype: A clone one base away is much larger, so this may be a read error. This chain joins TRBV20-1 and TRBJ2-3; TRBD1 is a possible D gene (5 bases). V was cut by 5 bases and J by 4 bases, with 13 bases left in between. Germline V CDR1 and CDR2: DFQATT, SNEGSKA (reference sequence). The CDR3 has 13 amino acids. CDR3 in DNA: TGCAGTGCTTTTCGCAGGGTATCAGATACGCAGTATTTT. It encodes CSAFRRVSDTQYF.

The genes are TRBV6-5 and TRBJ1-2; unclear D gene. The CDR3 spans 13 residues. The ends were cut back, 6 bases at V and 3 bases at J, with 11 bases in the middle. Germline V CDR1 and CDR2: MNHEY, SVGAGI. The CDR3 sequence: CASRRQGHYGYTF. CDR3 in DNA: TGTGCCAGCAGAAGACAAGGGCACTATGGCTACACCTTC.

This clonotype was seen a handful of times. The rearrangement links TRBV29-1 to TRBJ2-7; 7 bases are a match to TRBD1. The CDR3 runs to 15 residues. The V gene end was trimmed by 4 bases and the J gene end by 4 bases; junction bases not matched to a gene: 13. The germline CDR1 and CDR2 sequences are SQVTM and ANQGSEA. The CDR3 DNA is TGCAGCGTTGCCGGCTTCCGAGACAGGGCATACGAGCAGTACTTC. Its translation: CSVAGFRDRAYEQYF.

The chain links TRBV2 to TRBJ1-6; TRBD1 is a possible D gene (5 bases). V lost 2 bases, J lost 7 bases, and 6 bases lay in between. The germline V gene has CDR1 SNHLY and CDR2 FYNNEI. The CDR3 totals 13 residues. CDR3 in amino acids: CASSEQGNSPLHF. The CDR3 DNA reads as TGTGCCAGCAGTGAACAGGGAAATTCACCCCTCCACTTT.

This clonotype was counted only a few times. The V call is TRBV4-2, the J call TRBJ2-3, with 7 bases matching TRBD2. Losses at the gene ends were 5 bases for V and 1 base for J; bases not matched to a gene: 3. Germline CDR1 is LGHNA and CDR2 is YNFKEQ. The CDR3 runs 14 residues. The CDR3 loop reads CASSASGGTDTQYF. The DNA of the CDR3 is TGTGCCAGCAGCGCCAGCGGGGGCACAGATACGCAGTATTTT.

The chain links TRBV2 to TRBJ2-4, with 9 nucleotides matching TRBD1. The V and J ends lost 7 bases and 13 bases, in that order; junction bases with no gene match: 14. The CDR3 runs 14 residues. CDR1 and CDR2 (germline): SNHLY, FYNNEI. The CDR3 protein is CASTDDRGYDEQYF. The CDR3 DNA sequence: TGTGCCAGCACCGACGACAGGGGGTATGATGAGCAGTACTTC.

This chain links TRBV29-1 with TRBJ2-5, with 7 bases lining up with TRBD2. Germline V CDR1 and CDR2: SQVTM, ANQGSEA. J was trimmed by 0 bases and V by 4 bases; bases with no gene match: 8. The length of the CDR3 is 15 residues. The CDR3 protein is CSVVREAPYQETQYF. DNA of the CDR3: TGCAGCGTTGTCCGGGAGGCCCCGTACCAAGAGACCCAGTACTTC.

The chain carries TRBV2 and TRBJ2-3, with a weak D call TRBD1 (6 bases). Germline CDR1 reads SNHLY; CDR2 reads FYNNEI. This CDR3 has 14 amino acids. With 6 bases removed from V and 4 bases from J, the gap between germline ends came to 14 bases. CDR3: CASRERGYADTQYF. The CDR3 DNA reads as TGTGCCAGCAGGGAAAGGGGGTACGCAGATACGCAGTATTTT.

To note about this clonotype: This clone may be a read error of a much larger clone one base away. This chain uses TRBV20-1 with TRBJ2-5; 8 nucleotides match TRBD2. Germline loops: CDR1 DFQATT, CDR2 SNEGSKA (reference sequence). The CDR3 has 15 residues. V lost 3 bases, J lost 11 bases, and 17 bases stayed unmatched. DNA for the CDR3: TGCAGTGCTAGGGATAGCGGGACCCTAGGGAATGAGCAGTACTTC. Its translation: CSARDSGTLGNEQYF.

V gene TRBV21-1 combines with J gene TRBJ1-2; the table's D gene call, TRBD1, was not cross checked with the DNA. TRBV21-1 is shown as a pseudogene. The CDR3 is 15 residues long. The CDR3 is CASRRQGQGDYGYTF. CDR3 coding DNA: TGTGCCAGCAGGAGGCAGGGACAGGGGGACTATGGCTACACCTTC.

This sequence joins TRBV20-1 and TRBJ1-6; D is undetermined. Trimming removed 0 bases at V and 6 bases at J, with 3 bases between. The germline CDR1 and CDR2 sequences are DFQATT and SNEGSKA (reference sequence). The CDR3 covers 12 residues. Here the CDR3 DNA reads TGCAGTGCTAGAGATGTTAATTCACCCCTCCACTTT. It specifies CSARDVNSPLHF.

This clonotype was found a few times. V and J are TRBV15 and TRBJ2-3, with D possibly being TRBD2 (6 bases). Trimming stripped 6 bases from V and 8 bases from J, with 24 bases between. The CDR3 contains 16 residues. Germline V lookup: CDR1 LNHNV, CDR2 YYDKDF (reference sequence). The CDR3 nucleotides read TGTGCCACCAGTAACGGTGGAGGGACTGGGGTCAGTACGCAGTATTTT. It encodes CATSNGGGTGVSTQYF.

The rearrangement links TRBV28 to TRBJ2-5; possibly TRBD2 for D (6 bases). Judging by the DNA end, TRBJ2-7 fits better; the J call may be wrong. The CDR3 extends over 11 amino acids. Germline V gene sequence: CDR1 MDHEN, CDR2 SYDVKM. The CDR3 bases are TGTGCCAGCTCGGGAGTAGGCGAGCAGTACTTC. Translated: CASSGVGEQYF.

This clonotype turned up a few times. With a much larger clone just one base away, this may be a read error. The V and J genes are TRBV27 and TRBJ1-5; 9 bases match TRBD1. V gave up 6 bases and J gave up 5 bases; unmatched junction bases: 2. Per the germline V gene, CDR1 is MNHEY and CDR2 is SMNVEV (reference sequence). CDR3 length: 13 amino acids. The CDR3 loop reads CASSGQGYQPQHF. The CDR3 nucleotides read TGTGCCAGCAGCGGACAGGGGTATCAGCCCCAGCATTTT.

This clonotype was detected only a few times. V is TRBV25-1 and J is TRBJ1-3; no definite D call. V lost 0 bases and J 3 bases, leaving 9 bases between the germline ends. This CDR3 is 15 amino acids long. Germline-derived CDR1 and CDR2 are MGHDK and SYGVNS. The CDR3 DNA reads TGTGCCAGCAGTGAATATCGGGATTTTGGAAACACCATATATTTT. Translating it yields CASSEYRDFGNTIYF.